Listed below are T cell receptor beta chains from one sample, sequenced in a study of shared clonotypes between healthy human individuals. Using immunoSEQ multiplex PCR, the repertoire was profiled, and TCRdb retains in-frame clones only, with some absent. The sample includes about 1.5 million clones, 95% to 99% seen only once; the top ten take 0.45%. Sequencing was done on a sample of naive CD4+ T cells sorted from blood. The source is a man under 40 in good health. Each CDR3 is given with its conserved first and last residue. The order of the fields is V gene, D gene, CDR3 length, J gene, clone size, CDR3 DNA, CDR3 protein. A D gene is named only where the DNA matches it firmly. Rows may omit the clone size; those that give it use once, few, many or a size class.

TRBV15	TRBD1	14	TRBJ1-5	-	TGTGCCACCAGCGGAAACAGCGGACAGGTACCCCAGCATTTT	CATSGNSGQVPQHF
TRBV18	-	16	TRBJ1-4	once	TGTGCCAGCTCACCAGGCACATCCCCAACTAATGAAAAACTGTTTTTT	CASSPGTSPTNEKLFF
TRBV6-6	-	16	TRBJ2-6	-	TGTGCCAGCAGTCGACCGTGGTCGGCTGGGGCCAACGTCCTGACTTTC	CASSRPWSAGANVLTF
TRBV6-6	-	13	TRBJ2-7	-	TGTGCCAGCCAACAGGGACTCTCCTACGAGCAGTACTTC	CASQQGLSYEQYF
TRBV7-2	TRBD1	17	TRBJ2-1	-	TGTGCCATAATCCGGGACAGGGCCGGGAGTTACCACAATGAGCAGTTCTTC	CAIIRDRAGSYHNEQFF
TRBV19	TRBD2	17	TRBJ2-7	-	TGTGCCAGTAGTGGGACTAGCGGGAGGATGGGGTCCTACGAGCAGTACTTC	CASSGTSGRMGSYEQYF
TRBV5-1	TRBD2	15	TRBJ2-3	once	TGCGCCAGCAGCTTGGCGGGAGGGCGGTGGGATACGCAGTATTTT	CASSLAGGRWDTQYF
TRBV5-6	-	16	TRBJ2-1	-	TGTGCCAGCAGCAGTATAGCGGACCCTATTACTGGTGAGCAGTTCTTC	CASSSIADPITGEQFF
TRBV7-8	-	13	TRBJ1-3	-	TGTGCCAGCAGCCTCATCCCAGGAAACACCATATATTTT	CASSLIPGNTIYF
TRBV5-1	TRBD1	15	TRBJ2-2	-	TGCGCCAGCAGCGAGACAACAGGGGGTACCGGGGAGCTGTTTTTT	CASSETTGGTGELFF
TRBV5-1	-	14	TRBJ2-3	-	TGCGCCAGCAGCTTGTCGAGTGGGCCAGATACGCAGTATTTT	CASSLSSGPDTQYF
TRBV11-3	-	11	TRBJ2-7	-	TGTGCCAGCAGCTTAGACGGTGAGCAGTACTTC	CASSLDGEQYF
TRBV5-1	TRBD2	15	TRBJ2-1	-	TGCGCCAGCAGGTCCGGGACTAGCGGTAACAATGAGCAGTTCTTC	CASRSGTSGNNEQFF
TRBV4-3	-	14	TRBJ2-2	once	TGCGCCAGCAGCCAATGGCCGAACACCGGGGAGCTGTTTTTT	CASSQWPNTGELFF
TRBV6-6	TRBD2	14	TRBJ2-5	-	TGTGCCAGCAGTTACTCGGCTAGCGGCGAGACCCAGTACTTC	CASSYSASGETQYF
TRBV9	-	13	TRBJ1-4	-	TGTGCCAGCAGCGCCGGCCCAAATGAAAAACTGTTTTTT	CASSAGPNEKLFF
TRBV5-6	-	12	TRBJ2-3	-	TGTGCCAGCAGCTATCAACGCAATACGCAGTATTTT	CASSYQRNTQYF
TRBV30	-	14	TRBJ1-3	-	TGTGCCTGGGGGCAAGGAGGGCCGAGAAACACCATATATTTT	CAWGQGGPRNTIYF
TRBV7-9	TRBD2	14	TRBJ2-1	-	TGTGCCAGCAGCTTGACGGGACTAGCGGTTGAGCAGTTCTTC	CASSLTGLAVEQFF
TRBV4-2	-	16	TRBJ2-3	-	TGTGCCAGCAGCCCAAGGGGGGAGTCTGGCACAGATACGCAGTATTTT	CASSPRGESGTDTQYF
TRBV28	TRBD1	15	TRBJ2-7	-	TGTGCCAGCAGTCTAACCGGGACAGGAGCCTACGAGCAGTACTTC	CASSLTGTGAYEQYF
TRBV18	-	15	TRBJ1-5	-	TGTGCCAGCTCACCAACCTCGGGAGGAGATCAGCCCCAGCATTTT	CASSPTSGGDQPQHF
TRBV7-2	TRBD1	19	TRBJ2-2	-	TGTGCCAGCAGCTTATTTGGCGACAGGGGCGCCTCCAACACCGGGGAGCTGTTTTTT	CASSLFGDRGASNTGELFF
TRBV19	TRBD2	15	TRBJ2-2	once	TGTGCCAGTAGGGGACTAGCGGGAGGACCCGGGGAGCTGTTTTTT	CASRGLAGGPGELFF
TRBV5-4	-	14	TRBJ2-5	once	TGTGCCAGCAGCTTGCAGACAGTCCAAGAGACCCAGTACTTC	CASSLQTVQETQYF
TRBV30	-	13	TRBJ2-7	-	TGTGCCTGCTCCCCGGGACTCATCTACGAGCAGTACTTC	CACSPGLIYEQYF
TRBV28	-	15	TRBJ1-5	-	TGTGCCAGCAGTTTAAGGAGGGCCGCGGGTCAGCCCCAGCATTTT	CASSLRRAAGQPQHF
TRBV7-9	-	16	TRBJ2-2	once	TGTGCCAGCAGCTTAGCGGCAGGGCAAGGAACCGGGGAGCTGTTTTTT	CASSLAAGQGTGELFF
TRBV29-1	TRBD1	13	TRBJ1-2	-	TGCAGCGTTGCTCCTAGGACAGGGGGAGGCTACACCTTC	CSVAPRTGGGYTF
TRBV7-4	-	16	TRBJ2-7	-	TGTGCCAGCAGCTTACCTTTAGGAGTCTCTACCTACGAGCAGTACTTC	CASSLPLGVSTYEQYF
TRBV27	TRBD2	16	TRBJ2-1	-	TGTGCCAGCAGGGCACTAGCGGGAGGGCCCCTAAATGAGCAGTTCTTC	CASRALAGGPLNEQFF
TRBV7-3	-	15	TRBJ2-6	-	TGTGCCAGCAGCCCATCCGGCTCTGGGGCCAACGTCCTGACTTTC	CASSPSGSGANVLTF